This T cell receptor beta chain was found in a study of PD-1 blockade in classical Hodgkin lymphoma. Study information: Nivolumab dosing for patients was 3 mg/kg, administered intravenously every 2 weeks.

The time point here: cycle 4 day 1 (C4D1), after 5 to 7 weeks of nivolumab. Each patient's relapse followed autologous stem cell transplantation, and brentuximab vedotin exposure varied. General study findings and limits: When nivolumab was started under 1 year after ASCT, patients were excluded. The causes of the repertoire differences, possibly disease activity or prior therapy, remain undefined. Complete responders possessed baseline diversity comparable to newly diagnosed patients.

V lost 4 bases, J lost 4 bases, and 6 bases stayed unmatched. Per germline, CDR1 SGDLS and CDR2 YYNGEE. The CDR3 totals 14 residues. About this clone itself: No antigen is known for it.

Method: immunoSEQ multiplex PCR; TCRdb's copy keeps in-frame clones and lacks some. The sample shows 35,000 to 50,000 clones, less than 75% of them seen only once. The sequence came from a human donor with classical Hodgkin lymphoma. The chain uses TRBV9 and TRBJ2-7, with TRBD1 matching over 9 bases. The input for sequencing was peripheral blood mononuclear cells (PBMCs), taken before the fourth cycle of nivolumab. DNA for the CDR3: TGTGCCAGCAGCCCACGGGACAGGGTGTACGAGCAGTACTTC. Amino acids: CASSPRDRVYEQYF.